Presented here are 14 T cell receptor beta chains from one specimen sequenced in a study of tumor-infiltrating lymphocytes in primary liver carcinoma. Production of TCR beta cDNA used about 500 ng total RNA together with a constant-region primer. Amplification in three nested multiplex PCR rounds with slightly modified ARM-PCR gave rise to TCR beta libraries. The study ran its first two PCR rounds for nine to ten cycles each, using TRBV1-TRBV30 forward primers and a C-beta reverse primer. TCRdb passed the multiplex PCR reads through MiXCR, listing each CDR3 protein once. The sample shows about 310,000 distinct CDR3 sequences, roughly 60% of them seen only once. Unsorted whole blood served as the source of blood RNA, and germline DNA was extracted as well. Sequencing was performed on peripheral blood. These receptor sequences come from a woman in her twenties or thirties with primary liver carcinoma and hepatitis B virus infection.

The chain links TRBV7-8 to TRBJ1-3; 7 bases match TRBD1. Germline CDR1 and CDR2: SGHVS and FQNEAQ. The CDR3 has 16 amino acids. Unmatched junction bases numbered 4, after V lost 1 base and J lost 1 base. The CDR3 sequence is CASSLGLTGSGNTIYF. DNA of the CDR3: TGTGCCAGCAGCTTAGGTTTGACAGGGTCTGGAAACACCATATATTTT.

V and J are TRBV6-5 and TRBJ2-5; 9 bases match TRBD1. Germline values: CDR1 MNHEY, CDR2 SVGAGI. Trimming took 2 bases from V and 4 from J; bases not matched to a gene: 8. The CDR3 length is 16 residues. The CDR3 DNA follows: TGTGCCAGCAGTTACACAGGGACAGGGAAGGCAGAGACCCAGTACTTC. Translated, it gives CASSYTGTGKAETQYF.

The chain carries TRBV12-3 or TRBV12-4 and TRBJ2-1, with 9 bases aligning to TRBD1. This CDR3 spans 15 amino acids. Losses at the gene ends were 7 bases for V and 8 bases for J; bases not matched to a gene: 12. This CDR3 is CASKKGQGLYDEQFF. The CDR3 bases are TGTGCCAGCAAAAAGGGACAGGGACTTTACGATGAGCAGTTCTTC.

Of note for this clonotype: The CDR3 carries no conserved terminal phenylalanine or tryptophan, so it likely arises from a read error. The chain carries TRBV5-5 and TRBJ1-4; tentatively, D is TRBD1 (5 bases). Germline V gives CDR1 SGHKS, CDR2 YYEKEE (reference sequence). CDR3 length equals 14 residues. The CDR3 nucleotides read TGCGCCAGCAGTTCGCAGGGAAGCGTTGAAAAACTGTTTATT. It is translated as CASSSQGSVEKLFI.

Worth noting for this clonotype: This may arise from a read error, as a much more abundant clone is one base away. The CDR3 is CASSLALLRDEQYF. Here the CDR3 DNA reads TGTGCCAGCAGTTTAGCGCTCCTTCGCGACGAGCAGTACTTC. J is TRBJ2-7 and V is TRBV12-3 or TRBV12-4; D gene ambiguous. The CDR3 contains 14 residues. The ends were cut back, 0 bases at V and 5 bases at J, with 11 bases in the middle.

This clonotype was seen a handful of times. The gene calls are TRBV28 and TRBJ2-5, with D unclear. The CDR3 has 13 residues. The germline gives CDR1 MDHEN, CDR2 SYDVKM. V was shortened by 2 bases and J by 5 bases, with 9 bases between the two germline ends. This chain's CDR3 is CASSLMGRETQYF. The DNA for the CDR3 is TGTGCCAGCAGTTTAATGGGAAGGGAGACCCAGTACTTC.

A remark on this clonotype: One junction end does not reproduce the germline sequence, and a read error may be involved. DNA for the CDR3: TGTGCCAGTGCACTAGCGGGGCGATACGAGCTGTACTTC. It is translated as CASALAGRYELYF. The rearrangement links TRBV11-2 to TRBJ2-7; TRBD2 aligns across 10 bases. Germline CDR1 is SGHAT and CDR2 is FQNNGV. The CDR3 has 13 amino acids.

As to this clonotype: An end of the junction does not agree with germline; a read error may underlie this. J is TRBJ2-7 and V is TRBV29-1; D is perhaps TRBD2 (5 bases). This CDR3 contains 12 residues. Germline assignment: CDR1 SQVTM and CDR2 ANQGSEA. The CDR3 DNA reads TGCAGTGTTATCGGGGTCTCGGACGAGCGGTACTTC. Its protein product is CSVIGVSDERYF.

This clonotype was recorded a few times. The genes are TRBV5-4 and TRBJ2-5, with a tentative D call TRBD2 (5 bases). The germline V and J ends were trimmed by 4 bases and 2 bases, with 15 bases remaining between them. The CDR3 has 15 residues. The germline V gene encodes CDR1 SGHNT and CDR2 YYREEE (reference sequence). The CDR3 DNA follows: TGTGCCAGCAGCCACGGAGGACTGGTACAAGAGACCCAGTACTTC. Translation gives CASSHGGLVQETQYF.

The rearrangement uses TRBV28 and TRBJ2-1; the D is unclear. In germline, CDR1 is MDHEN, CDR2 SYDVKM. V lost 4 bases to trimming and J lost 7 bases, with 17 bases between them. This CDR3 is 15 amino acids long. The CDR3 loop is CASSSWDRDINEQFF. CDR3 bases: TGTGCCAGCAGTTCCTGGGATCGCGATATTAATGAGCAGTTCTTC. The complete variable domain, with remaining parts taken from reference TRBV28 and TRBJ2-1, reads DVKVTQSSRYLVKRTGEKVFLECVQDMDHENMFWYRQDPGLGLRLIYFSYDVKMKEKGDIPEGYSVSREKKERFSLILESASTNQTSMYLCASSSWDRDINEQFFGPGTRLTVL.

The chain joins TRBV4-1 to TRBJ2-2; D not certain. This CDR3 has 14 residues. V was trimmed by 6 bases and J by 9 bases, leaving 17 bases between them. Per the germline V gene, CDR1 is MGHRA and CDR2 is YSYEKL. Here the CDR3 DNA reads TGCGCCAGCAGGCAACTTACCCTCTCCCGGGAGCTGTTTTTT. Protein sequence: CASRQLTLSRELFF.

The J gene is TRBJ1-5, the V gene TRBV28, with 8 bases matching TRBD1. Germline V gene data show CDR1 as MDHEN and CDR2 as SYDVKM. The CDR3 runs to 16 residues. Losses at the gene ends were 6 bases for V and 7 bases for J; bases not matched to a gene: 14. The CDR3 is CASRPVRQGLRQPQHF. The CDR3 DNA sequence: TGTGCCAGCAGACCTGTTAGACAGGGGTTACGCCAGCCCCAGCATTTT.

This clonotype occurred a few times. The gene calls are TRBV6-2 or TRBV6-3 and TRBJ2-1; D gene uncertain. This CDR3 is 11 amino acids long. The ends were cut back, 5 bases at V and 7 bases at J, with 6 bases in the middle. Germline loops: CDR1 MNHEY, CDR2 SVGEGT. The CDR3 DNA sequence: TGTGCCAGCAGTATGAAGAATGAGCAGTTCTTC. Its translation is CASSMKNEQFF.

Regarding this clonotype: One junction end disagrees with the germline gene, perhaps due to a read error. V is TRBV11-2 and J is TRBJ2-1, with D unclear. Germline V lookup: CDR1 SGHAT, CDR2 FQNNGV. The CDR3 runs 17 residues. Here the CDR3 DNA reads TGTGTCAGCAGCCTGCATGGCCCCTATGGCTCCTACAATGGGCAGTTCTTC. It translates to CVSSLHGPYGSYNGQFF. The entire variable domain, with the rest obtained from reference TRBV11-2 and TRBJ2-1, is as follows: EAGVAQSPRYKIIEKRQSVAFWCNPISGHATLYWYQQILGQGPKLLIQFQNNGVVDDSQLPKDRFSAERLKGVDSTLKIQPAKLEDSAVYLCVSSLHGPYGSYNGQFFGPGTRLTVL.